Below, 11 T cell receptor beta chains from the same sample are listed, as sequenced in a study of blood T cell repertoires in COVID-19. Sequenced by immunoSEQ multiplex PCR; TCRdb stores in-frame clones only, minus some. The data show about 200,000 clones, with less than 85% seen just once and 4.5% to 6.5% held by the top ten. Material for sequencing was PBMCs or T cells enriched from blood (not recorded which). The receptor set was obtained from an older woman with acute COVID-19.

CDR3 coding DNA: TGTGCCAGCAGCTTGGTAGCGACGGGACAGTTTTTCTTC. This translates into CASSLVATGQFFF. The chain couples TRBV5-4 to TRBJ2-1; TRBD1 agrees at 7 bases. J lost 16 bases, V lost 0 bases, and 10 bases had no gene match. CDR3 size: 13 residues. The germline gives CDR1 SGHNT, CDR2 YYREEE (reference sequence). Full variable domain (outside the CDR3, taken from reference TRBV5-4 and TRBJ2-1): ETGVTQSPTHLIKTRGQQVTLRCSSQSGHNTVSWYQQALGQGPQFIFQYYREEENGRGNFPPRFSGLQFPNYSSELNVNALELDDSALYLCASSLVATGQFFFGPGTRLTVL.

V usage is TRBV30 and J usage is TRBJ1-2; weak D call: TRBD1 (6 bases). The CDR3 spans 15 residues. From germline, CDR1 is GTSNPN and CDR2 SVGIG (reference sequence). V was shortened by 4 bases and J by 0 bases, with 15 bases between the two germline ends. The CDR3 region is CAWNPGHSPNYGYTF. For the CDR3, the DNA is TGTGCCTGGAACCCGGGACACAGCCCTAACTATGGCTACACCTTC.

The gene calls are TRBV4-2 and TRBJ2-1, with D possibly TRBD1 on 7 matching bases. The CDR3 covers 17 residues. The V gene lost 4 bases and the J gene lost 2 bases, with 18 bases spanning the gap. Germline CDR1 is LGHNA and CDR2 is YNFKEQ. The CDR3 sequence is CASSPQEGATAYNEQFF. Here the CDR3 DNA reads TGTGCCAGCAGCCCGCAGGAGGGGGCTACTGCCTACAATGAGCAGTTCTTC.

The chain couples TRBV6-5 to TRBJ1-2; 11 nucleotides match TRBD1. CDR3 length: 14 residues. CDR1 is MNHEY and CDR2 is SVGAGI in the germline V gene. V lost 7 bases and J lost 8; bases outside the gene matches: 9. The CDR3 sequence is CASTFGQGAPGYTF. For the CDR3, the DNA is TGTGCCAGCACCTTTGGACAGGGGGCGCCCGGCTACACCTTC.

The chain couples TRBV18 to TRBJ1-5; 9 nucleotides line up with TRBD1. Germline assignment: CDR1 KGHSH and CDR2 LQKENI. The CDR3 is 15 amino acids. The V segment lost 6 bases and the J segment 3 bases; nucleotides outside the gene matches: 6. CDR3 nucleotide sequence: TGTGCCAGCTCTTTGGGACAGGGAGACAATCAGCCCCAGCATTTT. This sequence encodes CASSLGQGDNQPQHF.

V is TRBV5-4 and J is TRBJ2-1; D might be TRBD1 (6 bases). Germline V gene lookup returns CDR1 SGHNT and CDR2 YYREEE (reference sequence). V was clipped by 0 bases and J by 5 bases, with 12 bases between them. The CDR3 runs 15 residues. CDR3 protein: CASSLVGTLNNEQFF. The DNA of the CDR3 is TGTGCCAGCAGCTTGGTCGGGACACTTAACAATGAGCAGTTCTTC.

The chain uses TRBV9 and TRBJ2-5, with TRBD1 matching over 8 bases. CDR1 is SGDLS and CDR2 is YYNGEE in the germline V gene. With V trimmed by 3 bases and J by 1 base, 5 bases remained unmatched. CDR3 length: 15 amino acids. CDR3 loop: CASSERTGGQETQYF. CDR3 bases: TGTGCCAGCAGCGAGCGAACAGGGGGCCAAGAGACCCAGTACTTC.

V gene TRBV27 combines with J gene TRBJ2-3; 7 bases are shared with TRBD1. V dropped 5 bases and J dropped 2; count of bases not matched to a gene: 7. CDR3 size: 15 residues. In germline, CDR1 is MNHEY, CDR2 SMNVEV (reference sequence). CDR3 nucleotides: TGTGCCAGCAGTCGACAGGGCAGATCCACAGATACGCAGTATTTT. Translated: CASSRQGRSTDTQYF.

The chain couples TRBV7-9 to TRBJ2-2; D gene ambiguous. The CDR3 covers 12 residues. Trimming took off 4 bases at V and 5 bases at J, with 5 bases between the two ends. Germline V lookup: CDR1 SEHNR, CDR2 FQNEAQ (reference sequence). CDR3 amino acids: CASSYETGELFF. CDR3 coding DNA: TGTGCCAGCAGCTACGAGACCGGGGAGCTGTTTTTT.

This clone was recorded many times. V and J are TRBV2 and TRBJ2-1; 10 bases align to TRBD2. The CDR3 totals 14 residues. The trim removed 6 bases at V and 4 bases at J, leaving 3 bases unmatched. CDR1 SNHLY and CDR2 FYNNEI come from the germline V gene. CDR3: CASRAGGAYNEQFF. CDR3 DNA: TGTGCCAGCAGAGCGGGGGGGGCTTACAATGAGCAGTTCTTC.

CDR3 sequence reads: CASSPWSGNTGELFF. The CDR3 DNA follows: TGTGCCAGCTCACCCTGGTCAGGGAACACCGGGGAGCTGTTTTTT. This chain connects TRBV6-5 to TRBJ2-2; D is undetermined. The CDR3 extends over 15 amino acids. Germline V lookup: CDR1 MNHEY, CDR2 SVGAGI. The germline V and J ends were trimmed by 8 bases and 1 base, with 14 bases remaining between them.